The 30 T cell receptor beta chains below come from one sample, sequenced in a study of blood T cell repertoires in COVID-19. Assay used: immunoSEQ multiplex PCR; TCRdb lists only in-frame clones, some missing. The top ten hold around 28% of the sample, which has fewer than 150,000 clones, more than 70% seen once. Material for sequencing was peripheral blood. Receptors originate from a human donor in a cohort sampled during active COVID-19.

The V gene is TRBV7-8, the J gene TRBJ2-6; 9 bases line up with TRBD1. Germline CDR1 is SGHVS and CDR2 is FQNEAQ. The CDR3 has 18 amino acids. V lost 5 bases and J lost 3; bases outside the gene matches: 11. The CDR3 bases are TGTGCCAGCAGCCATCCCGGGACAGGGATGGATGGGGCCAACGTCCTGACTTTC. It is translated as CASSHPGTGMDGANVLTF.

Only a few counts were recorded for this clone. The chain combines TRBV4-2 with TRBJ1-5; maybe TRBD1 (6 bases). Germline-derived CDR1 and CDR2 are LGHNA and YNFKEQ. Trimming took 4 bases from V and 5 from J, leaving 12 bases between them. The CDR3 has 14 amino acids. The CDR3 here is CASSPEAGDQPQHF. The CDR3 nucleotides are TGTGCCAGCAGCCCCGAGGCAGGGGATCAGCCCCAGCATTTT.

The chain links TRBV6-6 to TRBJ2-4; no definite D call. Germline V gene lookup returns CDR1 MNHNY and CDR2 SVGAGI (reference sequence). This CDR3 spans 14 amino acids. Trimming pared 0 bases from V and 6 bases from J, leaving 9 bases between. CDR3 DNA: TGTGCCAGCAGTTACTCGAGGCAGTTAAACATTCAGTACTTC. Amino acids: CASSYSRQLNIQYF.

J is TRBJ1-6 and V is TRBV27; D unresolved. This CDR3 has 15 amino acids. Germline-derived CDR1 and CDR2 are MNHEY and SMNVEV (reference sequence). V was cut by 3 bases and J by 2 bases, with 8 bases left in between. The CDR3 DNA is TGTGCCAGCAGTTTTGCGGTCACCTATAATTCACCCCTCCACTTT. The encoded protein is CASSFAVTYNSPLHF.

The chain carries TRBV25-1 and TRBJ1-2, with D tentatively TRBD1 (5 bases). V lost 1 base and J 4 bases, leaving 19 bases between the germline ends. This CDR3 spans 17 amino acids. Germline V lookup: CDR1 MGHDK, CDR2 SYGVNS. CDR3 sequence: CASSEWEGGDSGYGYTF. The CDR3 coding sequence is TGTGCCAGCAGTGAATGGGAGGGTGGGGACTCCGGCTATGGCTACACCTTC.

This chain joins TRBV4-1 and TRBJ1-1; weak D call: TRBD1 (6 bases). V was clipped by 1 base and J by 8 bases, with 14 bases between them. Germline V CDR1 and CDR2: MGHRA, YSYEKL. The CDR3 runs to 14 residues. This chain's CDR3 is CASSQVRGAEEAFF. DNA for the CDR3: TGCGCCAGCAGCCAAGTTCGGGGGGCAGAGGAAGCTTTCTTT.

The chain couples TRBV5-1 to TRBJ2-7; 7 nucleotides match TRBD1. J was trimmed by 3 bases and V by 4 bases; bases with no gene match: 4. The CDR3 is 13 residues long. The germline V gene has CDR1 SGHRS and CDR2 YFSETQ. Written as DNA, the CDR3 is TGCGCCAGCAGCCCCGGACAGGTCTACGAGCAGTACTTC. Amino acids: CASSPGQVYEQYF.

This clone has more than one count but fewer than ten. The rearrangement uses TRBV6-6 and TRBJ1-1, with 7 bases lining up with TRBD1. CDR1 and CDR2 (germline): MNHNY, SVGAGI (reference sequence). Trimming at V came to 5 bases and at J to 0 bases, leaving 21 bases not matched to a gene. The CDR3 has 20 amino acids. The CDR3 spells CASSPLAGTANGLMNTEAFF. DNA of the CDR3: TGTGCCAGCAGTCCGCTGGCCGGGACAGCGAACGGTCTGATGAACACTGAAGCTTTCTTT.

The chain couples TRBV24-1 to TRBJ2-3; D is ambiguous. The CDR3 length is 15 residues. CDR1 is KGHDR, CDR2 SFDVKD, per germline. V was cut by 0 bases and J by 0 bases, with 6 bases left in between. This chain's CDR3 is CATSDLEESTDTQYF. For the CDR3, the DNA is TGTGCCACCAGTGATTTGGAGGAGAGCACAGATACGCAGTATTTT.

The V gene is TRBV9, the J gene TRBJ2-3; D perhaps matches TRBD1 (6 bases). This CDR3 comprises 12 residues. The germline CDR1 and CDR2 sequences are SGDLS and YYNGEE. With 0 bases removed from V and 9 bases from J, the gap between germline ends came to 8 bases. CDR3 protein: CASSVEGETQYF. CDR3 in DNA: TGTGCCAGCAGCGTAGAGGGGGAGACGCAGTATTTT. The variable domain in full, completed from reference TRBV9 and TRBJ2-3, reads DSGVTQTPKHLITATGQRVTLRCSPRSGDLSVYWYQQSLDQGLQFLIQYYNGEERAKGNILERFSAQQFPDLHSELNLSSLELGDSALYFCASSVEGETQYFGPGTRLTVL.

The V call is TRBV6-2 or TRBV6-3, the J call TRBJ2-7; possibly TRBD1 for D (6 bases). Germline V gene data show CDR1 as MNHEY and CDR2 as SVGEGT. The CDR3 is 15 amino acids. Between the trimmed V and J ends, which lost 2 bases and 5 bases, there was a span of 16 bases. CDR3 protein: CASSYPRATGHEQYF. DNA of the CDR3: TGTGCCAGCAGTTACCCCAGGGCGACAGGACACGAGCAGTACTTC.

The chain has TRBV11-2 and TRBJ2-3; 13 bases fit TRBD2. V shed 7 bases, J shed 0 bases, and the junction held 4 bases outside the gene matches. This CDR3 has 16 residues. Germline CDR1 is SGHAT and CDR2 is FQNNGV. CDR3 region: CASTLAGGPSTDTQYF. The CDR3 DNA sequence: TGTGCCAGCACACTAGCGGGGGGGCCTAGCACAGATACGCAGTATTTT. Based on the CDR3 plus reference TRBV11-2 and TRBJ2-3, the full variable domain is EAGVAQSPRYKIIEKRQSVAFWCNPISGHATLYWYQQILGQGPKLLIQFQNNGVVDDSQLPKDRFSAERLKGVDSTLKIQPAKLEDSAVYLCASTLAGGPSTDTQYFGPGTRLTVL.

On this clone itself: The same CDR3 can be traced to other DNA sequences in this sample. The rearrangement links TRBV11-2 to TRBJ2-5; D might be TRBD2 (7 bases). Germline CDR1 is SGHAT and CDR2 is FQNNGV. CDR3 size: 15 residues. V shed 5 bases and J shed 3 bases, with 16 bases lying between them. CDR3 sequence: CASSPAGGLEETQYF. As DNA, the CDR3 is TGTGCCAGCAGCCCCGCCGGGGGGCTGGAAGAGACCCAGTACTTC.

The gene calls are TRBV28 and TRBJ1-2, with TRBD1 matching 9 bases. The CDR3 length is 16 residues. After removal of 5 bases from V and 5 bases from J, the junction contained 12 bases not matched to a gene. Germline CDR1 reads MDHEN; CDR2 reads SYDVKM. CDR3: CASSENPGQGRYGYTF. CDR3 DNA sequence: TGTGCCAGCAGTGAAAACCCGGGACAGGGACGGTATGGCTACACCTTC.

The CDR3 coding sequence is TGTGCCAGCAGCTTGGGTTCCAGGGTCGGCTACACCTTC. Residues: CASSLGSRVGYTF. This sequence joins TRBV5-5 and TRBJ1-2, with D possibly matching TRBD1 (5 bases). This CDR3 has 13 amino acids. Trimming removed 0 bases at V and 8 bases at J, with 11 bases between. Germline CDR1 SGHKS, CDR2 YYEKEE (reference sequence). The whole variable domain, filled in from reference TRBV5-5 and TRBJ1-2, reads DAGVTQSPTHLIKTRGQQVTLRCSPISGHKSVSWYQQVLGQGPQFIFQYYEKEERGRGNFPDRFSARQFPNYSSELNVNALLLGDSALYLCASSLGSRVGYTFGSGTRLTVV.

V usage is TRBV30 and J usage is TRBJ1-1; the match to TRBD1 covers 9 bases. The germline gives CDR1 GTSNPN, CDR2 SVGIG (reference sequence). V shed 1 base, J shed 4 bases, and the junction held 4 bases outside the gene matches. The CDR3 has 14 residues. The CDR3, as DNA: TGTGCCTGGAGTGGAGACAGGGGGGGCACTGAAGCTTTCTTT. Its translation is CAWSGDRGGTEAFF.

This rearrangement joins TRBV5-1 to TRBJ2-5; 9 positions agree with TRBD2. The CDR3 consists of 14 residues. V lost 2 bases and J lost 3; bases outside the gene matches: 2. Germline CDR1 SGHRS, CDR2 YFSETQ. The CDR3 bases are TGCGCCAGCAGCTTCGGCGGGGGGGAAGAGACCCAGTACTTC. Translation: CASSFGGGEETQYF.

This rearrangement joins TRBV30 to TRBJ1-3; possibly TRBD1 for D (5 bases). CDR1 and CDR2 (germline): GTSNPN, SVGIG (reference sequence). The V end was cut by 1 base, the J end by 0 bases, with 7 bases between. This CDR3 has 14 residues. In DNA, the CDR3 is TGTGCCTGGAGTGGGGGCGGCTCTGGAAACACCATATATTTT. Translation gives CAWSGGGSGNTIYF.

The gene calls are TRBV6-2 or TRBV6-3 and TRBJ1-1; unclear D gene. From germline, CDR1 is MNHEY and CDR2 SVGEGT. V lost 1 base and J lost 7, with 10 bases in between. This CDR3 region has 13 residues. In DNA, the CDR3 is TGTGCCAGCAGTTACTTACGGGTAGGTGAAGCTTTCTTT. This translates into CASSYLRVGEAFF.

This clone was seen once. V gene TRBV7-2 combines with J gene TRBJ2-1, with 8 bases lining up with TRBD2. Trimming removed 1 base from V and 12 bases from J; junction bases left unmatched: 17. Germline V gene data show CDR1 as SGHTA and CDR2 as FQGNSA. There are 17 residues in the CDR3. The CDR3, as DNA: TGTGCCAGCAGCTTAGAAGGTGGAGCGGGGGCAGAAAGAGGGCAGTTCTTC. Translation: CASSLEGGAGAERGQFF.

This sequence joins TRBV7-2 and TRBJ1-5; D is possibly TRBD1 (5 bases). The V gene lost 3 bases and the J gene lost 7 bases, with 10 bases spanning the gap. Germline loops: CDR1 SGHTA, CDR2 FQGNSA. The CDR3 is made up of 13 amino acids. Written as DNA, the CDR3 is TGTGCCAGCAGCTTTCCAGGGAACCAGCCCCAGCATTTT. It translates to CASSFPGNQPQHF.

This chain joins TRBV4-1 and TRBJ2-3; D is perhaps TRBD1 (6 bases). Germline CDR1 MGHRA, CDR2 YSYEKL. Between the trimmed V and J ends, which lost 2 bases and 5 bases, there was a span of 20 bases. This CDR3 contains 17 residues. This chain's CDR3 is CASSQSMAGGGQDTQYF. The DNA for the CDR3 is TGCGCCAGCAGCCAAAGTATGGCTGGTGGGGGACAAGATACGCAGTATTTT.

CDR3 bases: TGTGCCAGCTCACCTCAGTCCCACAGGCAAGCTTTCTTT. Protein sequence: CASSPQSHRQAFF. The rearrangement links TRBV18 to TRBJ1-1, with D tentatively TRBD1 (5 bases). This CDR3 is 13 amino acids long. The germline CDR1 and CDR2 sequences are KGHSH and LQKENI. The germline V and J ends were trimmed by 3 bases and 9 bases, with 14 bases remaining between them.

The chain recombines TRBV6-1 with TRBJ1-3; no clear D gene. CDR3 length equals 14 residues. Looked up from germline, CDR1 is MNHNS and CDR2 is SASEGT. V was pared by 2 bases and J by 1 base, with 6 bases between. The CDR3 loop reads CASSEHISGNTIYF. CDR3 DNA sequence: TGTGCCAGCAGTGAACACATTTCTGGAAACACCATATATTTT.

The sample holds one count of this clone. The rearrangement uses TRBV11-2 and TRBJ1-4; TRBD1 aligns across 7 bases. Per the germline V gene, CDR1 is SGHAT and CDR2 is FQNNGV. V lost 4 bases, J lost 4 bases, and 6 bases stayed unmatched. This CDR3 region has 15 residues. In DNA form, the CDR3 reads TGTGCCAGCAGCTCTAGGGACAGACGTAATGAAAAACTGTTTTTT. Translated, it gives CASSSRDRRNEKLFF.

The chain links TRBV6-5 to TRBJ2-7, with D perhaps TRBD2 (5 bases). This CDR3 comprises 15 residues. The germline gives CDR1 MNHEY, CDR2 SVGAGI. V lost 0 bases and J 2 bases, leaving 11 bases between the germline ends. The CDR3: CASSYSRLATYEQYF. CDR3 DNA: TGTGCCAGCAGTTACTCTCGGCTAGCCACCTACGAGCAGTACTTC.

The CDR3 is CASSSTGGEGYTF. The CDR3 coding sequence is TGTGCCAGCAGCTCGACAGGAGGCGAAGGCTACACCTTC. J is TRBJ1-2 and V is TRBV7-9; possibly TRBD1 for D (6 bases). In germline, CDR1 is SEHNR, CDR2 FQNEAQ (reference sequence). There are 13 residues in the CDR3. V dropped 4 bases and J dropped 8 bases, with 14 bases sitting between them.

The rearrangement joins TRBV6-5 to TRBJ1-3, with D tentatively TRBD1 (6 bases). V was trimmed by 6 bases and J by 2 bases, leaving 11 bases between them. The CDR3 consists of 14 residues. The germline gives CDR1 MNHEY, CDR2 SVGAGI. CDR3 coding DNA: TGTGCCAGCAGGCGGCCAGGGGCTGGAAACACCATATATTTT. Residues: CASRRPGAGNTIYF.

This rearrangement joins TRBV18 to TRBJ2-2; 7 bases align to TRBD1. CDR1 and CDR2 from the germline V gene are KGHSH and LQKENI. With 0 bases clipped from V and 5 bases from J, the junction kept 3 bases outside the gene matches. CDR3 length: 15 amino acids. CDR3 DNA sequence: TGTGCCAGCTCACCACCGGGACAGCCTACCGGGGAGCTGTTTTTT. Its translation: CASSPPGQPTGELFF.

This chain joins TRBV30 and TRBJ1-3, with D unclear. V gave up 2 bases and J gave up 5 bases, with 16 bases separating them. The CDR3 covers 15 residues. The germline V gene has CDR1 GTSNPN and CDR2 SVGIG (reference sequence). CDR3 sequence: CAWSIGASKRNTIYF. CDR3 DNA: TGTGCCTGGAGTATAGGAGCTTCGAAAAGAAACACCATATATTTT.